This section outlines one TCR beta chain sequence together with its context. Between the trimmed V and J ends, which lost 2 bases and 3 bases, there was a span of 12 bases. CDR3 length equals 15 residues. The germline V gene encodes CDR1 SGHNT and CDR2 YENEEA. The record originates from a study of blood T cell repertoires in COVID-19. Study summary: In each case, the material was cDNA or gDNA derived from T cells, B-cell-depleted T cells, or PBMCs.

Assay used: immunoSEQ multiplex PCR; TCRdb lists only in-frame clones, some missing. The sample records tens of thousands of clones, approximately 86% being singletons. The rearrangement links TRBV11-3 to TRBJ2-3; no clear D. The sequence came from a human donor with active COVID-19. The donor label of this sample is uncertain. Material for sequencing was peripheral blood. The DNA of the CDR3 is TGTGCCAGCAGCTTACCCGGGTCCCTGACAGATACGCAGTATTTT. Its translation: CASSLPGSLTDTQYF.